This T cell receptor beta chain is drawn from a study of T-cell memory formation after mild COVID-19. Whole-study findings and limits: CD4+ contracting clones were found mainly in CM and EM, and CD8+ ones in EMRA. Contracting clones from day 15 to 85 showed balanced CD4/CD8; later expanders favored CD4+.

In TCRdb, the 5' RACE reads were re-called with MiXCR into one record per CDR3 protein. The sample yields under 250,000 distinct CDR3 sequences, over 15% seen once. This clonotype was counted at least ten times. Antigen: not known. The CDR3 has 12 amino acids. Germline V gene data show CDR1 as SQVTM and CDR2 as ANQGSEA. Between the trimmed V and J ends, which lost 3 bases and 5 bases, there was a span of 11 bases. The sequence was collected from an adult woman who had mild COVID-19 (a few samples of this study predate the infection). Cell type and time point are not known. Sequencing used PBMCs or a T cell subset sorted from them (not recorded which). The rearrangement uses TRBV29-1 and TRBJ2-7, with unresolved D. CDR3 sequence reads: CSVDGSADEQYF. CDR3 DNA: TGCAGCGTTGACGGCTCCGCGGACGAGCAGTACTTC.